This TCR beta chain was recorded in a study of cytomegalovirus exposure and HLA in healthy donors. Germline lookup yields CDR1 SNHLY and CDR2 FYNNEI. This CDR3 contains 16 residues. Losses at the gene ends were 6 bases for V and 0 bases for J; bases not matched to a gene: 8. Despite likely unrecorded immune exposures, the donors were nominally healthy at the time of sampling. In regard to this clone: Its specificity is unknown.

General observations from the study: Among the sequence variants, a highly shared cluster was likely an artifact of sequencing. Clonal expansion was found to be greater in HLA-associated TCR beta chains than in equally common others in a later analysis. According to the study, roughly 180 TCR beta chains were cytomegalovirus-associated.

Vbeta (60) and Jbeta (13) primers were used in the PCR. Only in-frame clones appear in the TCRdb table, and some are missing; sequencing was by immunoSEQ multiplex PCR. The sample consists of under 200,000 clones, roughly 85% of them appearing once. Sequencing was done on a sample of PBMCs. The receptor was derived from a woman aged 25 to 39 in good health and CMV-seropositive. The chain combines TRBV2 with TRBJ2-3, with 8 bases matching TRBD2. The DNA of the CDR3 is TGTGCCAGCAGCGTTTTCGGGGGGGCTAGCACAGATACGCAGTATTTT. This codes for CASSVFGGASTDTQYF.